These 31 T cell receptor beta chains came from one sample sequenced in a study of CD8+ T cells in alopecia areata. Treatment specified: oral pan-JAK inhibitor, 5-10 mg twice daily. Reverse transcribed after extraction, RNA yielded cDNA as the sequencing template. Data came from immunoSEQ multiplex PCR; TCRdb stores just in-frame clones and leaves some out. The data contain about 120,000 clones, 58% of them singletons. The source material was CD8+ T cells sorted from blood, sampled at week 4, from a patient treated with tofacitinib. These TCRs come from a human donor with alopecia areata.

The V and J genes are TRBV15 and TRBJ1-2, with D unclear. From germline, CDR1 is LNHNV and CDR2 YYDKDF (reference sequence). Trimming took 0 bases from V and 6 from J, leaving 5 bases between them. The CDR3 covers 12 residues. The CDR3: CATSRDLNGYTF. The CDR3 bases are TGTGCCACCAGCAGAGATTTAAATGGCTACACCTTC.

This clone has just one count. The chain joins TRBV13 to TRBJ2-2; D not certain. V lost 5 bases, J lost 3 bases, and 7 bases lay in between. The germline CDR1 and CDR2 sequences are PRHDT and FYEKMQ (reference sequence). This CDR3 is built from 13 residues. This chain's CDR3 is CASSPEDTGELFF. The CDR3, as DNA: TGTGCCAGCAGCCCAGAGGACACCGGGGAGCTGTTTTTT.

The rearrangement links TRBV4-1 to TRBJ2-1; tentatively, D is TRBD2 (7 bases). Germline assignment: CDR1 MGHRA and CDR2 YSYEKL. The V gene lost 3 bases and the J gene lost 1 base, with 22 bases spanning the gap. The CDR3 sequence is 19 residues long. Written as DNA, the CDR3 is TGCGCCAGCAGCCAGGATAGGGGAGGGGGTAGCGGGTCCTACAATGAGCAGTTCTTC. It yields the protein CASSQDRGGGSGSYNEQFF.

The J gene is TRBJ2-7, the V gene TRBV30, with D perhaps matching TRBD2 (6 bases). CDR3 length: 14 amino acids. V shed 0 bases and J shed 0 bases, with 9 bases lying between them. Per germline, CDR1 GTSNPN and CDR2 SVGIG (reference sequence). This CDR3 is CAWSVRGTSYEQYF. DNA for the CDR3: TGTGCCTGGAGTGTACGGGGGACCTCCTACGAGCAGTACTTC.

V and J are TRBV29-1 and TRBJ2-3, with a possible D match to TRBD1 (6 bases). The CDR3 extends over 14 amino acids. In germline, CDR1 is SQVTM, CDR2 ANQGSEA. V lost 8 bases and J lost 3, with 18 bases in between. The CDR3, as DNA: TGCAGCTCGGACAGTTCCACGCATACAGATACGCAGTATTTT. Amino acid sequence: CSSDSSTHTDTQYF.

This clone was counted once. The chain carries TRBV4-3 and TRBJ1-1; the D gene is possibly TRBD1 (5 bases). V lost 1 base and J lost 0, with 21 bases in between. CDR1 LGHNA and CDR2 YSLEER come from the germline V gene. This CDR3 is 19 amino acids long. The CDR3 spells CASSQAAGLAGRMNTEAFF. CDR3 bases: TGCGCCAGCAGCCAAGCCGCGGGTTTAGCAGGGAGGATGAACACTGAAGCTTTCTTT.

This rearrangement joins TRBV29-1 to TRBJ1-1; 10 bases match TRBD1. Germline-derived CDR1 and CDR2 are SQVTM and ANQGSEA. Trimming took 3 bases from V and 6 from J; bases not matched to a gene: 7. This CDR3 has 14 residues. CDR3 protein: CSVEGTGVWAEAFF. DNA for the CDR3: TGCAGCGTTGAGGGGACAGGGGTTTGGGCTGAAGCTTTCTTT.

This clone was detected only once. The genes are TRBV4-1 and TRBJ2-7, with D possibly TRBD1 on 6 matching bases. This CDR3 has 15 amino acids. Germline CDR1 MGHRA, CDR2 YSYEKL. V was pared by 0 bases and J by 0 bases, with 9 bases between. The CDR3 is CASSQETGFSYEQYF. The CDR3 DNA follows: TGCGCCAGCAGCCAAGAGACAGGTTTCTCCTACGAGCAGTACTTC.

This chain links TRBV2 with TRBJ2-4; tentative D call: TRBD2 (5 bases). This CDR3 has 12 residues. The germline V gene encodes CDR1 SNHLY and CDR2 FYNNEI. The V end was cut by 6 bases, the J end by 9 bases, with 12 bases between. CDR3 sequence (DNA): TGTGCCAGCAGAGGAGGAGTAGTCATTCAGTACTTC. It is translated as CASRGGVVIQYF.

V usage is TRBV7-9 and J usage is TRBJ1-1; no reliable D call. The ends were cut back, 6 bases at V and 3 bases at J, with 2 bases in the middle. CDR3 length: 10 amino acids. Germline V gene data show CDR1 as SEHNR and CDR2 as FQNEAQ (reference sequence). CDR3 sequence (DNA): TGTGCCAGCAGGGACACTGAAGCTTTCTTT. It encodes CASRDTEAFF.

The chain uses TRBV4-1 and TRBJ2-7, with D possibly being TRBD2 (5 bases). This CDR3 spans 17 amino acids. Trimming left V 0 bases short and J 4 bases short, with 19 bases between. Germline V gives CDR1 MGHRA, CDR2 YSYEKL. CDR3 amino acids: CASSQEVGTAERYEQYF. The CDR3 coding sequence is TGCGCCAGCAGCCAAGAGGTCGGCACAGCGGAACGGTACGAGCAGTACTTC.

In its sample, this clone was seen once. This rearrangement joins TRBV30 to TRBJ2-3; tentative D call: TRBD2 (6 bases). This CDR3 is 14 amino acids long. V lost 0 bases and J lost 2, with 9 bases in between. The germline CDR1 and CDR2 sequences are GTSNPN and SVGIG (reference sequence). The CDR3 region is CAWSVSGFTDTQYF. CDR3 nucleotide sequence: TGTGCCTGGAGTGTTAGCGGATTCACAGATACGCAGTATTTT.

Regarding this clone: One junction end disagrees with the germline gene, perhaps due to a read error. The chain links TRBV7-9 to TRBJ2-3; 9 bases are a match to TRBD2. Germline CDR1 is SEHNR and CDR2 is FQNEAQ (reference sequence). The CDR3 has 13 residues. CDR3 DNA sequence: TGTGCCAGCAGCGGGACTAGCAGAGATACGCAGTATTTT. It codes for CASSGTSRDTQYF.

The chain links TRBV19 to TRBJ2-7; 8 bases map to TRBD1. V lost 5 bases, J lost 2 bases, and 8 bases stayed unmatched. Germline V gene data show CDR1 as LNHDA and CDR2 as SQIVND (reference sequence). The CDR3 covers 15 residues. DNA for the CDR3: TGTGCCAGTAGTTTCGGGACGACAGGGGCCTACGAGCAGTACTTC. This encodes CASSFGTTGAYEQYF.

A few counts support this clone. The V and J genes are TRBV25-1 and TRBJ2-7; TRBD1 matches at 8 bases. V dropped 6 bases and J dropped 3; count of bases not matched to a gene: 4. Germline V CDR1 and CDR2: MGHDK, SYGVNS. The CDR3 runs to 13 residues. The CDR3 spells CASRRTGSYEQYF. The CDR3, as DNA: TGTGCCAGCAGGAGGACAGGGAGCTACGAGCAGTACTTC.

The V gene is TRBV30, the J gene TRBJ1-1; TRBD1 agrees at 7 bases. The CDR3 totals 14 residues. Per germline, CDR1 GTSNPN and CDR2 SVGIG (reference sequence). The V gene end was trimmed by 0 bases and the J gene end by 2 bases; junction bases not matched to a gene: 3. The DNA for the CDR3 is TGTGCCTGGAGTGTAGGGACAGCAAACACTGAAGCTTTCTTT. Its protein is CAWSVGTANTEAFF.

This rearrangement joins TRBV10-3 to TRBJ1-6, with a possible D match to TRBD1 (6 bases). Trimming left V 2 bases short and J 6 bases short, with 8 bases between. Germline V lookup: CDR1 ENHRY, CDR2 SYGVKD. CDR3 size: 14 residues. CDR3 in amino acids: CAISEPDSNSPLHF. CDR3 bases: TGTGCCATCAGTGAGCCGGACAGTAATTCACCCCTCCACTTT.

This clone appeared a few times. The chain combines TRBV2 with TRBJ1-5; a possible D gene is TRBD1 (6 bases). The V end was cut by 7 bases, the J end by 3 bases, with 13 bases between. The germline V gene encodes CDR1 SNHLY and CDR2 FYNNEI. The CDR3 consists of 14 residues. The CDR3 nucleotides read TGTGCCAGCACTGGGACAATCTACAATCAGCCCCAGCATTTT. Amino acid sequence: CASTGTIYNQPQHF.

The J gene is TRBJ2-3, the V gene TRBV18; a possible D gene is TRBD1 (6 bases). The CDR3 loop spans 14 amino acids. Germline CDR1 is KGHSH and CDR2 is LQKENI. V dropped 1 base and J dropped 2 bases, with 7 bases sitting between them. CDR3 loop: CASSPRDNTDTQYF. The CDR3 DNA sequence: TGTGCCAGCTCACCACGGGACAACACAGATACGCAGTATTTT.

The chain has TRBV28 and TRBJ2-1; D possibly corresponds to TRBD1 (7 bases). V was shortened by 3 bases and J by 10 bases, with 13 bases between the two germline ends. Germline V CDR1 and CDR2: MDHEN, SYDVKM. The CDR3 is 13 residues long. In DNA form, the CDR3 reads TGTGCCAGCAGTTTCCCGACAGGGAGGGAGCAGTTCTTC. This gives the protein CASSFPTGREQFF.

The chain has TRBV29-1 and TRBJ2-1, with TRBD1 matching over 8 bases. There are 13 residues in the CDR3. Trimming removed 3 bases from V and 9 bases from J; junction bases left unmatched: 7. In germline, CDR1 is SQVTM, CDR2 ANQGSEA. Written as DNA, the CDR3 is TGCAGCGTTGACGGACAGGGTTTTGGTGAGCAGTTCTTC. It is translated as CSVDGQGFGEQFF.

The chain has TRBV11-2 and TRBJ2-4, with D uncertain. This CDR3 is built from 12 residues. V dropped 0 bases and J dropped 6 bases, with 3 bases sitting between them. The germline CDR1 and CDR2 sequences are SGHAT and FQNNGV. The DNA of the CDR3 is TGTGCCAGCAGCTTAGACGGAAACATTCAGTACTTC. The encoded protein is CASSLDGNIQYF.

This clone was counted a single time. This chain connects TRBV27 to TRBJ2-5, with a weak D call TRBD2 (5 bases). The V end lost 5 bases, the J end lost 3 bases, and 13 bases lay between the germline ends. Germline CDR1 reads MNHEY; CDR2 reads SMNVEV (reference sequence). The CDR3 spans 14 residues. The CDR3 nucleotides read TGTGCCAGCAGTGGACTCGGAGAAAAAGAGACCCAGTACTTC. Its protein is CASSGLGEKETQYF.

The chain couples TRBV6-4 to TRBJ2-3, with D hard to call. Trimming shortened V by 0 bases and J by 2 bases, and 12 bases separated the two germline ends. CDR3 size: 16 residues. Looked up from germline, CDR1 is MRHNA and CDR2 is SNTAGT. CDR3 sequence reads: CASSDSDGRTTDTQYF. DNA for the CDR3: TGTGCCAGCAGTGACTCGGACGGCAGGACCACAGATACGCAGTATTTT.

The J gene is TRBJ2-1, the V gene TRBV30; D uncertain. This CDR3 region has 12 residues. Trimming pared 1 base from V and 5 bases from J, leaving 6 bases between. The germline V gene encodes CDR1 GTSNPN and CDR2 SVGIG (reference sequence). CDR3 nucleotides: TGTGCCTGGAGTGGGCAGAACAATGAGCAGTTCTTC. Its protein product is CAWSGQNNEQFF.

The chain has TRBV4-3 and TRBJ2-2; TRBD1 matches at 9 bases. The CDR3 length is 15 residues. Germline trimming cut 4 bases from V and 2 bases from J; bases unmatched to any gene: 2. Germline assignment: CDR1 LGHNA and CDR2 YSLEER. CDR3 nucleotides: TGCGCCAGCAGCCCGGACAGGGGCAACACCGGGGAGCTGTTTTTT. Amino acid sequence: CASSPDRGNTGELFF.

The CDR3 reads CSVRADESSGYTF. As DNA, the CDR3 is TGCAGCGTTCGGGCTGACGAGAGTTCTGGCTACACCTTC. V is TRBV29-1 and J is TRBJ1-2; D remains ambiguous. Germline assignment: CDR1 SQVTM and CDR2 ANQGSEA. Trimming took off 5 bases at V and 7 bases at J, with 17 bases between the two ends. The CDR3 covers 13 residues.

V gene TRBV19 combines with J gene TRBJ2-3; no clear D. V was shortened by 7 bases and J by 0 bases, with 17 bases between the two germline ends. This CDR3 has 16 residues. Germline CDR1 and CDR2: LNHDA and SQIVND (reference sequence). The CDR3 bases are TGTGCCAGTAACAAGGAAAAGGGTCTTAGCACAGATACGCAGTATTTT. Its protein product is CASNKEKGLSTDTQYF.

The genes are TRBV30 and TRBJ2-7; D remains unclear. The CDR3 has 13 residues. CDR1 and CDR2 (germline): GTSNPN, SVGIG (reference sequence). Trimming stripped 0 bases from V and 7 bases from J, with 13 bases between. The CDR3 loop is CAWSVVPRGEQYF. CDR3 DNA sequence: TGTGCCTGGAGTGTGGTCCCGAGAGGAGAGCAGTACTTC.

The gene calls are TRBV29-1 and TRBJ2-5; D may be TRBD1 (5 bases). Germline CDR1 and CDR2: SQVTM and ANQGSEA. The ends were cut back, 4 bases at V and 7 bases at J, with 10 bases in the middle. This CDR3 has 11 residues. CDR3 in amino acids: CSVVGVGTQYF. The CDR3 DNA is TGCAGCGTTGTAGGGGTCGGGACCCAGTACTTC. Together with reference TRBV29-1 and TRBJ2-5, the CDR3 gives the full variable domain: SAVISQKPSRDICQRGTSLTIQCQVDSQVTMMFWYRQQPGQSLTLIATANQGSEATYESGFVIDKFPISRPNLTFSTLTVSNMSPEDSSIYLCSVVGVGTQYFGPGTRLLVL.

This clone was seen a few times. The chain joins TRBV29-1 to TRBJ2-7; 9 bases are a match to TRBD1. The CDR3 runs to 15 residues. Trimming removed 7 bases from V and 2 bases from J; junction bases left unmatched: 12. Germline CDR1 and CDR2: SQVTM and ANQGSEA. Here the CDR3 reads CSAEGRDRDTYEQYF. The CDR3 bases are TGCAGCGCCGAAGGCCGGGACAGGGATACCTACGAGCAGTACTTC.